These 2 T cell receptor beta chains were all obtained from the same sample, sequenced in a study of T cell responses to AZD1222 COVID-19 vaccine. Measured with immunoSEQ multiplex PCR; TCRdb has only the in-frame clones, and not every one. The sample lists about 130,000 clones; roughly 86% were seen once. Sequenced material: peripheral blood, taken on day 0 of AZD1222 vaccination. Receptor source: an adult in good health.

The gene calls are TRBV2 and TRBJ1-1, with D unclear. The length of the CDR3 is 12 residues. The germline CDR1 and CDR2 sequences are SNHLY and FYNNEI. The germline V and J ends were trimmed by 4 bases and 3 bases, with 6 bases remaining between them. For the CDR3, the DNA is TGTGCCAGCAGTGGACGGCACACTGAAGCTTTCTTT. This gives the protein CASSGRHTEAFF.

V is TRBV7-3 and J is TRBJ2-3, with D possibly matching TRBD2 (5 bases). This CDR3 has 16 residues. The germline V and J ends were trimmed by 4 bases and 4 bases, with 18 bases remaining between them. CDR1 and CDR2 from the germline V gene are SGHTA and FQGTGA. In nucleotides, the CDR3 is TGTGCCAGCAGCTCCCAGGTGGGAGTCGTGCCAGATACGCAGTATTTT. It translates to CASSSQVGVVPDTQYF.